Following are 8 T cell receptor beta chains from one sample sequenced in a study of monozygotic twins with inflammatory bowel disease (dated by TCRdb to between 2017 and 2020). The library was generated by 5' RACE. TCRdb shows the sequencer as Illumina HiSeq 2500. After the reads were reprocessed by TCRdb, one entry was made per CDR3 protein sequence, with no DNA. The data table for this sample lists about 380,000 distinct CDR3 sequences. Approximately 2.4% of the sample is held by the ten biggest clonotypes. The specimen was blood. The source of these receptors is a human donor with ulcerative colitis or Crohn's disease, or a healthy co-twin of an affected twin (not recorded which).

This sequence joins TRBV29-1 and TRBJ2-4; checking the TCRdb D call of TRBD1 is not possible without DNA. This CDR3 has 14 amino acids. Per germline, CDR1 SQVTM and CDR2 ANQGSEA. The CDR3 here is CSVLDQDRGNIQYF. Full variable domain (missing parts from reference TRBV29-1 and TRBJ2-4): SAVISQKPSRDICQRGTSLTIQCQVDSQVTMMFWYRQQPGQSLTLIATANQGSEATYESGFVIDKFPISRPNLTFSTLTVSNMSPEDSSIYLCSVLDQDRGNIQYFGAGTRLSVL.

The V and J genes are TRBV20-1 and TRBJ2-1; the D call from TCRdb, TRBD2, cannot be confirmed without DNA. The CDR3 has 15 residues. Germline V gene sequence: CDR1 DFQATT, CDR2 SNEGSKA (reference sequence). The CDR3 region is CSALLAGVSYNEQFF.

The J gene is TRBJ1-2, the V gene TRBV11-2; there is no DNA to check the TCRdb D call of TRBD1. The V gene's germline CDR1 is SGHAT and CDR2 FQNNGV. The CDR3 totals 12 residues. The CDR3 here is CASSLTGAGYTF.

The V call is TRBV7-2, the J call TRBJ1-2; TCRdb's D call, TRBD1, is unchecked because there is no DNA. The germline V gene has CDR1 SGHTA and CDR2 FQGNSA. The CDR3 length is 17 residues. The CDR3 reads CASSAQGTLRTNYGYTF.

CDR3 protein: CSVDFGVGTGELFF. J is TRBJ2-2 and V is TRBV29-1. The germline V gene has CDR1 SQVTM and CDR2 ANQGSEA. This CDR3 comprises 14 residues.

The rearrangement joins TRBV5-1 to TRBJ2-5; the TCRdb D gene call, TRBD2, has no DNA to confirm it. Germline V gene sequence: CDR1 SGHRS, CDR2 YFSETQ. The CDR3 is 15 residues long. The CDR3 is CASSQEGLHLETQYF.

The chain employs TRBV7-2 and TRBJ1-1; absent DNA, TCRdb's TRBD1 call cannot be checked. Germline lookup yields CDR1 SGHTA and CDR2 FQGNSA. The CDR3 runs 12 residues. CDR3 sequence: CASSRQETEAFF. The full variable domain, its missing parts supplied by reference TRBV7-2 and TRBJ1-1, is GAGVSQSPSNKVTEKGKDVELRCDPISGHTALYWYRQSLGQGLEFLIYFQGNSAPDKSGLPSDRFSAERTGGSVSTLTIQRTQQEDSAVYLCASSRQETEAFFGQGTRLTVV.

This sequence joins TRBV7-6 and TRBJ2-3; lacking DNA, the TRBD1 call made by TCRdb goes unchecked. Germline lookup yields CDR1 SGHVS and CDR2 FNYEAQ. The CDR3 extends over 16 amino acids. CDR3 region: CASSLAGAPSTDTQYF.